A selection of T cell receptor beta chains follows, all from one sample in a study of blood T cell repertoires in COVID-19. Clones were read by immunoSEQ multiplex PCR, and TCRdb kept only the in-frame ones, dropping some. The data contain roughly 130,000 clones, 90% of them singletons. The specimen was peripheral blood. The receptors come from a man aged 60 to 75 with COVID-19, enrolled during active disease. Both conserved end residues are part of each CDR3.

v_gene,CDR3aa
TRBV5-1,CASSLWASGTEQETQYF
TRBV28,CASSSTDYGYTF
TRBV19,CASNTADRRKLFF
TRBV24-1,CATTGAGAVSDNEQFF
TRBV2,CASTMTGSSYEQYF
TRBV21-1,CASSKYVRVRHEQFF
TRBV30,CAWQGRVAEAFF
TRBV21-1,CASSKVNGRTYNEQFF
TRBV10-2,CASSEGLAGGPRTGELFF
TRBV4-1,CASSPRVGLEAFF
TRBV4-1,CASSQGGGGGYTF
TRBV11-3,CASRGGSYNEQFF
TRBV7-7,CASSLGTGATGELFF
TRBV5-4,CASSPRDSGNTEAFF
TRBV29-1,CSVGTGIEDTEAFF
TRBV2,CASSDLRGANVLTF
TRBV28,CASSDNRGRATEAFF
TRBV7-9,CASSLGDSSYNEQFF
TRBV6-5,CASSHRRGNTEAFF
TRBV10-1,CASSDLSGTDTQYF
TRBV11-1,CASSNRDRANTEAFF
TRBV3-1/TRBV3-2,CASSQVLAGGPSGELFF
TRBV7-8,CASSRGDRLGEKLFF
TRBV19,CASSLGPGDIQYF
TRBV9,CASSVQGQETQYF